The following is a T cell receptor (beta chain) sequence with its context. V was cut by 2 bases and J by 0 bases, with 10 bases left in between. This CDR3 spans 16 amino acids. Looked up from germline, CDR1 is LGHDT and CDR2 is YNNKEL (reference sequence). In Seattle, patients joined the study during active infection and were tracked longitudinally. These data originate in a study of blood T cell repertoires in COVID-19. Study summary: Both acute and convalescent COVID-19 samples were obtained from the United States, Italy and Spain. Sample material is recorded as cDNA or gDNA derived from T cells, B-cell-depleted T cells, or PBMCs.

Source study methods: Cell counts per sample came from amplifying reference gene primers. Repertoires were generated with immunoSEQ multiplex PCR, while TCRdb's copy carries only in-frame clones and drops some. D and trimming come from the DNA, and the V and J calls and clone size come from that table. Counted here are about 250,000 clones, approximately 84% occurring once; the ten biggest clones make up approximately 15%. The genes are TRBV3-1 (or the pseudogene TRBV3-2) and TRBJ2-2, with D possibly matching TRBD2 (6 bases). Sequencing was performed on peripheral blood. This receptor was obtained from an older person with COVID-19, enrolled during active disease. The CDR3 is CASSQIRGTNTGELFF. The DNA of the CDR3 is TGTGCCAGCAGCCAAATTCGCGGGACGAACACCGGGGAGCTGTTTTTT.